The source of this T cell receptor (beta chain) is a study of T cell changes during pregnancy in multiple sclerosis. Profiling relied on immunoSEQ multiplex PCR, and the TCRdb table lists in-frame clones only, not all of them. The table has about 64,000 clones, roughly 88% seen once. The sequencing used peripheral blood, collected in the third trimester of pregnancy. This sequence originates from a female donor in good health, enrolled as a control in a pregnancy study.

The CDR3 region has the DNA TGTGCCAGCAGCTCGCGGGGGAAGCAGTACTTC. It is translated as CASSSRGKQYF. V and J are TRBV13 and TRBJ2-7; 7 bases align to TRBD2. Germline V gene lookup returns CDR1 PRHDT and CDR2 FYEKMQ (reference sequence). CDR3 size: 11 residues. With V trimmed by 4 bases and J by 8 bases, 2 bases remained unmatched.